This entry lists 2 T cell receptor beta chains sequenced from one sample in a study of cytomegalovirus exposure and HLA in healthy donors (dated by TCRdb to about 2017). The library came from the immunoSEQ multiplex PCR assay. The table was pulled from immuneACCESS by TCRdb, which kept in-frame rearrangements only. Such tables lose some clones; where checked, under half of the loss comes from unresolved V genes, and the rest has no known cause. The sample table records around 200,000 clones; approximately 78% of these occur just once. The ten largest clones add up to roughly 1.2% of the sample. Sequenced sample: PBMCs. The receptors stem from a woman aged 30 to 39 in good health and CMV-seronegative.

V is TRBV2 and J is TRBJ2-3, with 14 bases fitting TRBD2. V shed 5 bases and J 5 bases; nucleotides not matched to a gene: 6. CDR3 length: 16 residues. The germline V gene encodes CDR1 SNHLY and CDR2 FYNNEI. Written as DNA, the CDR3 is TGTGCCAGCAGTCACCCGGGACTAGCGGGAGTAGATACGCAGTATTTT. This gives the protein CASSHPGLAGVDTQYF. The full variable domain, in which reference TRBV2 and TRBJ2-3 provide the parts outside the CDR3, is EPEVTQTPSHQVTQMGQEVILRCVPISNHLYFYWYRQILGQKVEFLVSFYNNEISEKSEIFDDQFSVERPDGSNFTLKIRSTKLEDSAMYFCASSHPGLAGVDTQYFGPGTRLTVL.

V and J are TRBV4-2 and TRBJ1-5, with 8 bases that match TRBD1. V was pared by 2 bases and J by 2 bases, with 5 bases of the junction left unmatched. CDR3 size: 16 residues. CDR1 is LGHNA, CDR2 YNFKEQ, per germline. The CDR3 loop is CASSQLGQGRNQPQHF. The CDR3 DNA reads TGTGCCAGCAGCCAACTCGGACAGGGTCGCAATCAGCCCCAGCATTTT.